A single T cell receptor (beta chain) is shown here with its context. Primers: 60 Vbeta forward and 13 Jbeta reverse. The table came from immunoSEQ multiplex PCR; TCRdb's copy has only in-frame clones and leaves some out. This table has 150,000 to 200,000 clones, 75% to 90% appearing once. Germline lookup yields CDR1 MGHRA and CDR2 YSYEKL. The CDR3 totals 13 residues. The V end was cut by 3 bases, the J end by 9 bases, with 9 bases between. These data belong to a study of cytomegalovirus exposure and HLA in healthy donors. The sequenced sample was PBMCs. The V and J genes are TRBV4-1 and TRBJ1-6; D not certain. The clonotype originates from a man aged 18 to 30 in good health and CMV-seropositive. The CDR3 loop reads CASSHGGASPLHF. DNA of the CDR3: TGCGCCAGCAGCCACGGAGGAGCTTCACCCCTCCACTTT.